The clone carrying this T cell receptor beta chain was recorded many times. This sample is part of a study of metastatic and nonmetastatic thyroid tumors. Study at large: Repertoires from malignant and benign thyroid patients were compared across blood and tumor or nodule tissue.

Germline V gene lookup returns CDR1 DFQATT and CDR2 SNEGSKA (reference sequence). CDR3 length equals 12 residues. Germline trimming cut 0 bases from V and 15 bases from J; bases unmatched to any gene: 8. The entire patient cohort was treatment-naive prior to thyroid surgery. In the original processing: The distant-metastasis classifier for papillary thyroid cancer was built from CDR3 differences across clinicopathological groups. TCRdb re-processed the PCR reads through MiXCR. Here the V and J calls rest on TCRdb's processing, not on the authors' analysis. Here the sample spans 50,000 or so clones, roughly a sixth being singletons.

The TCR originated in a female donor with papillary thyroid cancer or a benign thyroid nodule (not recorded which). Some clones in this sample may be carry-over from other donors' samples. Sequencing used blood. The chain is built from TRBV20-1 and TRBJ2-1; 7 bases are a match to TRBD1. The CDR3: CSARDAPGQPFF. The DNA for the CDR3 is TGCAGTGCTAGAGACGCCCCGGGACAGCCGTTCTTC.